These 20 T cell receptor beta chains originate from one sample sequenced in a study of cytomegalovirus exposure and HLA in healthy donors. Clones were sequenced by immunoSEQ multiplex PCR, and TCRdb holds only the in-frame ones, with some missing. The table includes 250,000 to 400,000 clones, around 90% detected once. Sequencing input: PBMCs. Receptors were obtained from a man younger than 40 in good health and CMV-seronegative.

V is TRBV7-7 and J is TRBJ1-3; TRBD1 matches 8 bases. The CDR3 spans 14 residues. Trimming took 5 bases from V and 2 from J; bases not matched to a gene: 2. Germline V CDR1 and CDR2: SSHAT, FNYEAQ (reference sequence). Written as DNA, the CDR3 is TGTGCCAGCAGCCAGGGGGCAGCTGGAAACACCATATATTTT. It translates to CASSQGAAGNTIYF. Full variable domain (rest looked up from reference TRBV7-7 and TRBJ1-3): GAGVSQSPRYKVTKRGQDVTLRCDPISSHATLYWYQQALGQGPEFLTYFNYEAQPDKSGLPSDRFSAERPEGSISTLTIQRTEQRDSAMYRCASSQGAAGNTIYFGEGSWLTVV.

V is TRBV5-4 and J is TRBJ2-7; 8 nucleotides line up with TRBD1. The CDR3 totals 12 residues. Unmatched junction bases numbered 3, after V lost 3 bases and J lost 7 bases. Germline assignment: CDR1 SGHNT and CDR2 YYREEE (reference sequence). CDR3 nucleotide sequence: TGTGCCAGCAGCTCGGGACAGGAAGAGCAGTACTTC. This gives the protein CASSSGQEEQYF.

The rearrangement joins TRBV2 to TRBJ2-3; a possible D gene is TRBD2 (5 bases). Germline CDR1 is SNHLY and CDR2 is FYNNEI. Trimming stripped 5 bases from V and 0 bases from J, with 12 bases between. The CDR3 contains 15 residues. CDR3 DNA: TGTGCCAGCAGTCAGACAAGGACTAGCACAGATACGCAGTATTTT. This codes for CASSQTRTSTDTQYF.

The chain recombines TRBV19 with TRBJ1-1, with 9 bases aligning to TRBD1. The junction had 5 bases not matched to a gene; V was cut back by 5 bases and J by 4 bases. CDR1 and CDR2 from the germline V gene are LNHDA and SQIVND (reference sequence). This CDR3 is built from 14 residues. The CDR3 DNA reads as TGTGCCAGTAGTGTCCGGGACAGGGCCACTGAAGCTTTCTTT. Residues: CASSVRDRATEAFF.

This chain connects TRBV6-6 to TRBJ1-2; 8 bases are a match to TRBD1. With 6 bases clipped from V and 8 bases from J, the junction kept 17 bases outside the gene matches. Germline CDR1 and CDR2: MNHNY and SVGAGI (reference sequence). There are 16 residues in the CDR3. CDR3 coding DNA: TGTGCCAGCAGGATCCAGGACAGGGAGGGCCTGGGCGGCTACACCTTC. Amino acids: CASRIQDREGLGGYTF.

V usage is TRBV4-1 and J usage is TRBJ2-1, with TRBD2 matching 7 bases. Germline V gene sequence: CDR1 MGHRA, CDR2 YSYEKL. CDR3 length: 17 residues. V lost 1 base to trimming and J lost 7 bases; unmatched junction nucleotides: 13. The CDR3 region is CASSQVVQVTGGNEQFF. CDR3 DNA sequence: TGCGCCAGCAGCCAAGTTGTCCAGGTCACCGGGGGGAATGAGCAGTTCTTC.

The chain employs TRBV9 and TRBJ2-7; 7 nucleotides agree with TRBD1. Per the germline V gene, CDR1 is SGDLS and CDR2 is YYNGEE. CDR3 size: 15 residues. The V gene end was trimmed by 0 bases and the J gene end by 0 bases; junction bases not matched to a gene: 3. This chain's CDR3 is CASSVGDSSSYEQYF. The CDR3, as DNA: TGTGCCAGCAGCGTAGGGGACAGCAGCTCCTACGAGCAGTACTTC.

V gene TRBV7-8 combines with J gene TRBJ2-2; perhaps TRBD2 as D (6 bases). The V gene lost 0 bases and the J gene lost 4 bases, with 12 bases spanning the gap. CDR1 is SGHVS and CDR2 is FQNEAQ in the germline V gene. The CDR3 sequence is 16 residues long. CDR3: CASSLAQTSITGELFF. The CDR3, as DNA: TGTGCCAGCAGCTTAGCGCAGACTAGTATCACCGGGGAGCTGTTTTTT.

This sequence joins TRBV7-7 and TRBJ2-5; D gene unclear. CDR1 SSHAT and CDR2 FNYEAQ come from the germline V gene (reference sequence). Trimming left V 8 bases short and J 4 bases short, with 14 bases between. The CDR3 runs 13 residues. CDR3 nucleotides: TGTGCCAGCGGTCCTTCCAAGCTAGAGACCCAGTACTTC. Translated: CASGPSKLETQYF.

The chain joins TRBV27 to TRBJ2-1; 7 positions agree with TRBD1. Trimming removed 6 bases from V and 0 bases from J; junction bases left unmatched: 5. Germline values: CDR1 MNHEY, CDR2 SMNVEV (reference sequence). CDR3 size: 15 residues. The chain's CDR3 is CASRPNRGSYNEQFF. CDR3 nucleotides: TGTGCCAGCAGACCCAACAGGGGCTCCTACAATGAGCAGTTCTTC.

This sequence joins TRBV29-1 and TRBJ1-4; TRBD1 aligns across 8 bases. Germline CDR1 is SQVTM and CDR2 is ANQGSEA. The CDR3 spans 14 residues. Trimming at V came to 0 bases and at J to 9 bases, leaving 6 bases not matched to a gene. CDR3 protein: CSVEDFTGGKKLFF. CDR3 DNA sequence: TGCAGCGTTGAAGATTTCACAGGGGGAAAAAAACTGTTTTTT.

The CDR3 nucleotides read TGCGCCAGCAGCCAAGTCGGGACTTACAACTCCTACGAGCAGTACTTC. Its protein product is CASSQVGTYNSYEQYF. The rearrangement links TRBV4-1 to TRBJ2-7, with a weak D call TRBD2 (6 bases). The CDR3 sequence is 16 residues long. Germline V gene data show CDR1 as MGHRA and CDR2 as YSYEKL. Between the trimmed V and J ends, which lost 1 base and 0 bases, there was a span of 13 bases.

The sample holds one count of this clone. This chain uses TRBV4-3 with TRBJ2-5; D unclear. Looked up from germline, CDR1 is LGHNA and CDR2 is YSLEER. The CDR3 extends over 14 amino acids. Trimming left V 0 bases short and J 1 base short, with 6 bases between. The CDR3 region is CASSQEAFQETQYF. CDR3 sequence (DNA): TGCGCCAGCAGCCAAGAAGCATTCCAAGAGACCCAGTACTTC.

The chain recombines TRBV6-4 with TRBJ1-5; 10 bases line up with TRBD1. Germline V lookup: CDR1 MRHNA, CDR2 SNTAGT. This CDR3 region has 15 residues. Unmatched junction bases numbered 3, after V lost 2 bases and J lost 5 bases. The CDR3 protein is CASSDAGQGYQPQHF. The CDR3 bases are TGTGCCAGCAGTGACGCGGGACAGGGGTATCAGCCCCAGCATTTT.

The table lists this clone with a count of one. The gene calls are TRBV5-1 and TRBJ1-4; 7 bases match TRBD1. The CDR3 is 18 amino acids. Germline CDR1 is SGHRS and CDR2 is YFSETQ. The ends lost 4 bases at V and 0 bases at J; junction bases unmatched: 12. DNA for the CDR3: TGCGCCAGCAGCATTGGCCTGGACAGGCCCGCAACTAATGAAAAACTGTTTTTT. This translates into CASSIGLDRPATNEKLFF.

V gene TRBV19 combines with J gene TRBJ2-3, with 12 bases matching TRBD2. V shed 4 bases, J shed 3 bases, and the junction held 8 bases outside the gene matches. The CDR3 covers 17 residues. Germline V gene lookup returns CDR1 LNHDA and CDR2 SQIVND (reference sequence). CDR3: CASSKTSGGRGTDTQYF. The CDR3 DNA reads TGTGCCAGTAGTAAGACTAGCGGGGGCCGGGGTACAGATACGCAGTATTTT. Together with reference TRBV19 and TRBJ2-3, the CDR3 gives the full variable domain: DGGITQSPKYLFRKEGQNVTLSCEQNLNHDAMYWYRQDPGQGLRLIYYSQIVNDFQKGDIAEGYSVSREKKESFPLTVTSAQKNPTAFYLCASSKTSGGRGTDTQYFGPGTRLTVL.

The rearrangement joins TRBV16 to TRBJ2-7; the D gene is possibly TRBD2 (5 bases). V dropped 3 bases and J dropped 2 bases, with 23 bases sitting between them. The germline V gene encodes CDR1 KGHSY and CDR2 FQNENV. The CDR3 is 18 amino acids. DNA for the CDR3: TGTGCCAGCAGCCAGTCCACTATACCGGGCAGGAGGACCTACGAGCAGTACTTC. This gives the protein CASSQSTIPGRRTYEQYF.

The V gene is TRBV15, the J gene TRBJ1-4, with a possible D match to TRBD1 (5 bases). The CDR3 extends over 14 amino acids. Germline V CDR1 and CDR2: LNHNV, YYDKDF (reference sequence). Trimming cost V 5 bases and J 0 bases, with 7 bases left between them. The CDR3 DNA reads as TGTGCCACCAGCGACAGAACAACTAATGAAAAACTGTTTTTT. Protein product: CATSDRTTNEKLFF. Full variable domain (rest looked up from reference TRBV15 and TRBJ1-4): DAMVIQNPRYQVTQFGKPVTLSCSQTLNHNVMYWYQQKSSQAPKLLFHYYDKDFNNEADTPDNFQSRRPNTSFCFLDIRSPGLGDTAMYLCATSDRTTNEKLFFGSGTQLSVL.

The chain links TRBV9 to TRBJ2-1, with 8 positions matching TRBD2. Germline-derived CDR1 and CDR2 are SGDLS and YYNGEE. The CDR3 has 15 amino acids. Trimming removed 6 bases from V and 7 bases from J; junction bases left unmatched: 12. CDR3 DNA sequence: TGTGCCAGCATCCCCGGGGGGGAGGTGAGGAATGAGCAGTTCTTC. This sequence encodes CASIPGGEVRNEQFF.

The chain recombines TRBV7-8 with TRBJ2-7, with TRBD1 identical over 9 bases. Germline CDR1 and CDR2: SGHVS and FQNEAQ. There are 15 residues in the CDR3. The trim removed 7 bases at V and 6 bases at J, leaving 13 bases unmatched. CDR3 protein: CASTSGTGTPGEQYF. The CDR3 nucleotides are TGTGCCAGCACTTCCGGGACAGGGACGCCTGGCGAGCAGTACTTC.